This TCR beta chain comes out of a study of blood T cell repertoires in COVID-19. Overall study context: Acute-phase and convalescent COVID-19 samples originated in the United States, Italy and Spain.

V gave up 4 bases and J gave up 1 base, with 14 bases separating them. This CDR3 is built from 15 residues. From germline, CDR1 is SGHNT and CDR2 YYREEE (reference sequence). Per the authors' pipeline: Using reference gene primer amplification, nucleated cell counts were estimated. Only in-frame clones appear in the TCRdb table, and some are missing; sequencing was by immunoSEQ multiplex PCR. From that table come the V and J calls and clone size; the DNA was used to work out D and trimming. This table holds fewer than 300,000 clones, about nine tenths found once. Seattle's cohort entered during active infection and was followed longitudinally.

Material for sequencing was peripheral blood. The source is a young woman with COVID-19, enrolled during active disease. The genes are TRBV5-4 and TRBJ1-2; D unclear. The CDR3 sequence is CASSKTSDFNYGYTF. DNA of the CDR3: TGTGCCAGCAGCAAGACTTCAGACTTTAACTATGGCTACACCTTC.